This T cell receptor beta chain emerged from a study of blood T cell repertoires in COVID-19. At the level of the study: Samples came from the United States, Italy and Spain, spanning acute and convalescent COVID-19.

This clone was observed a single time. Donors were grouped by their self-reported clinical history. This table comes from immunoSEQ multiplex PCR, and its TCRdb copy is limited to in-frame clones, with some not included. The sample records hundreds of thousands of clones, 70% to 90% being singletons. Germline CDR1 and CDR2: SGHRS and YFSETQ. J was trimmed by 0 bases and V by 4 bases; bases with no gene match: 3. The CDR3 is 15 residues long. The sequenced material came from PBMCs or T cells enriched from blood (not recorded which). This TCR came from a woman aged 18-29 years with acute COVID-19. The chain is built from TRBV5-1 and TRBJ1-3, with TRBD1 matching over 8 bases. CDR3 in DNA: TGCGCCAGCAGCGTACAGGGGGGCTCTGGAAACACCATATATTTT. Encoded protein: CASSVQGGSGNTIYF.